A single T cell receptor beta chain is shown here with its context. The target antigen is unknown. This entry belongs to a study of shared clonotypes between healthy human individuals. Study-wide context: Donors consisted of a couple of women and three men between 18 and 49.

CD45RO-negative CD8 cells positively selected for CCR7 made up the naive population, which excluded terminally differentiated effector memory CD45RA+ cells. At a deep level, the assay was run. Assay: immunoSEQ multiplex PCR; the TCRdb copy retains only in-frame clones and omits some. The sample has about 2.1 million clones, 85% to 95% seen once. Study-level results: Sharing across four donors was highest in naive CD4 (around 5%) and lowest in memory CD8 (around 0.4%). Clonotype sharing among donors likely depends on sequencing depth.

V was pared by 5 bases and J by 0 bases, with 14 bases between. This CDR3 has 16 residues. The germline V gene encodes CDR1 SEHNR and CDR2 FQNEAQ (reference sequence). This receptor was obtained from a man aged 18 to 29 in good health. Some clones in this sample may be carry-over from other donors' samples. Sequencing used naive CD8+ T cells from PBMCs. The chain joins TRBV7-9 to TRBJ1-3, with D unresolved. CDR3 nucleotide sequence: TGTGCCAGCAGCCCTGTCCTTAAGAGCTCTGGAAACACCATATATTTT. Its translation: CASSPVLKSSGNTIYF. The full variable domain, in which reference TRBV7-9 and TRBJ1-3 provide the parts outside the CDR3, is DTGVSQNPRHKITKRGQNVTFRCDPISEHNRLYWYRQTLGQGPEFLTYFQNEAQLEKSRLLSDRFSAERPKGSFSTLEIQRTEQGDSAMYLCASSPVLKSSGNTIYFGEGSWLTVV.